The TCR beta chain described here comes from a study of Tregs in tolerant kidney transplant recipients. Unstimulated regulatory T cells (CD4+CD25+CD127-), CD4+CD25- non-regulatory cells, CD4 and CD8 cells were FACS-sorted from thawed PBMCs. Study-wide results and caveats: This study did not directly address biological reproducibility. Tregs expanded with activated donor B cells seemed most donor-specific. The small number of patients limits these findings pending further validation.

Remarks on this clone: Its antigen is as yet unknown.

The table came from immunoSEQ multiplex PCR; TCRdb's copy has only in-frame clones and leaves some out. The sample holds roughly 250,000 clones; about four fifths are singletons and the top ten take 0.64%. Trimming cost V 6 bases and J 3 bases, with 14 bases left between them. The CDR3 loop spans 15 amino acids. CDR1 is SNHLY and CDR2 is FYNNEI in the germline V gene. The source is a human donor in good health. The specimen was CD4+ T cells from blood. The chain links TRBV2 to TRBJ1-4; D gene uncertain. CDR3 sequence reads: CASRREFGPNEKLFF. The CDR3 coding sequence is TGTGCCAGCAGGAGGGAATTTGGACCTAATGAAAAACTGTTTTTT.